The entry that follows covers one T cell receptor (beta chain) sequence. Its target is unknown. These data originate in a study of T cell responses to AZD1222 COVID-19 vaccine. Across the study: Samples with a second dose at about 4 or about 12 weeks were pooled together.

Germline CDR1 reads SNHLY; CDR2 reads FYNNEI. V dropped 5 bases and J dropped 7 bases, with 6 bases sitting between them. There are 11 residues in the CDR3. Study findings and constraints: Donors, mostly white British, included more females; clonal diversity was possibly underestimated. Seropositivity was recorded at baseline in only a handful of AZD1222 recipients.

Profiled with immunoSEQ multiplex PCR; TCRdb holds only in-frame clones, not every one. The repertoire holds 75,000 to 95,000 clones, roughly 81% seen once, with about 13% in the top ten. V gene TRBV2 combines with J gene TRBJ1-5; D unclear. The material was peripheral blood, obtained on day 0 of AZD1222 vaccination. The TCR originated in an adult in good health. CDR3 in amino acids: CASSMGQPQHF. In DNA, the CDR3 is TGTGCCAGCAGTATGGGGCAGCCCCAGCATTTT. Together with reference TRBV2 and TRBJ1-5, the CDR3 gives the full variable domain: EPEVTQTPSHQVTQMGQEVILRCVPISNHLYFYWYRQILGQKVEFLVSFYNNEISEKSEIFDDQFSVERPDGSNFTLKIRSTKLEDSAMYFCASSMGQPQHFGDGTRLSIL.